This T cell receptor (beta chain) was recorded in a study of shared clonotypes between healthy human individuals. Study context: Three plates each covered CD4 naive and memory; CD8 naive two, CD8 memory one.

The V gene's germline CDR1 is SGHTA and CDR2 FQGTGA. CDR3 length: 14 amino acids. V was cut by 3 bases and J by 5 bases, with 12 bases left in between. The assay was immunoSEQ multiplex PCR, and TCRdb's table has in-frame clones only and misses some. The sample yields 2 million to 3 million clones, approximately 94% seen once. Every donor was a Caucasian adult from Nashville, Tennessee. Subsets obtained from CD4+ cells comprised CD45RA+ naive and CD45RA-negative memory cells. The source of this sequence is a man between 18 and 29 years old in good health. Some clones in this sample may be carry-over from other donors' samples. The chain is built from TRBV7-3 and TRBJ2-3; possible D gene TRBD2, 5 bases. Input material: naive CD4+ T cells from PBMCs. The subset denotes: CD45RA+ positively selected. The DNA of the CDR3 is TGTGCCAGCAGCTTCGGGGTTGGGTTAGATACGCAGTATTTT. Translating gives CASSFGVGLDTQYF.